This T cell receptor (beta chain) was captured by sequencing in a study of tumor-infiltrating lymphocytes in primary liver carcinoma (dated by TCRdb to about 2017). Context from the whole study: Hepatocellular carcinoma (four) or combined HCC and intrahepatic cholangiocarcinoma (one) was present in the five patients, who were three men and two women aged 30 to 69 years. Roughly 3.5 to 8 million productive TCRbeta reads were obtained per sample, and no significant difference in read depth was found between tissue types. The five patients had tumors staged T1-T3 N0M0, with maximum diameters ranging from about 4 to 10 cm. Technical replicate repertoires showed high reproducibility, with mean shared-clone rates around 0.9 and correlation coefficients above 0.95. TCRbeta repertoire sequencing covered roughly 35 specimens from 5 patients: around 25 tumor regions, 5 adjacent noncancerous liver tissues and 5 peripheral blood samples. To link TCRbeta repertoire diversity to the local molecular phenotype, the roughly 24 tumor region samples were profiled with Agilent mRNA microarrays. Across five regions of each liver tumor, along with adjacent normal tissue and blood, the study brought together TCRbeta repertoire sequencing, expression microarrays and whole-exome sequencing. What the research found in general, with its limitations: With just five patients in the study, the authors point out that the findings should be validated in a larger study. Since the samples were bulk and unsorted, there was no way to compare CD4+ and CD8+ T cell repertoires. Consistent with antigen-driven expansion, pairs of tumor regions showed higher repertoire overlap (mean roughly 35%) than either tumor-adjacent pairs (about 17%) or tumor-blood pairs (around 14%). Just about 8-25% of top clones turned up in all five regions of a tumor, which suggests spatial heterogeneity among tumor-infiltrating T cells. Because only the TCR beta chain was sequenced and unpaired alpha chains were not captured, true repertoire diversity is likely underestimated. The top 250 clones accounted for a significantly greater share of the repertoire in tumors than in blood (p = 0.039).

Total RNA and DNA were co-extracted without cell sorting from approximately 20-30 mg of bulk tissue using the AllPrep DNA/RNA mini kit. Between November 2015 and March 2016, roughly five patients in China with histopathologically diagnosed primary liver carcinoma had surgical resection. At the time of sampling, the patients had chronic HBV infection and had not received any treatment. Five spatially separated regions were sampled per tumor: superior, inferior, left-lateral and right-lateral poles, plus the tumor centre. Histological examination found more than 80% viable tumor cells in every tumor sample. Each fresh piece of tumor and adjacent tissue was cut in two, with one half stored in RNAlater at -80 degrees C and the other half sent for histology. The CDR3 contains 15 residues, cysteine and phenylalanine counted. Only the CDR3 portion is preserved as DNA: 45 bases, with reading frame beginning at the first base. CDR1 and CDR2 are drawn from the germline V gene: LGHNT, FRNRAP.

A remark on this clonotype: Its antigen is unknown. Relative to the germline gene, one junction end is altered; a read error may explain this.

TCRbeta-specific cDNA was reverse-transcribed from roughly 500 ng total RNA using a constant-region primer and ProtoScript II reverse transcriptase. Construction of the TCRbeta libraries relied on three nested rounds of multiplex PCR, following a slightly modified ARM-PCR procedure. The first two PCR rounds used multiplex TRBV1-TRBV30 forward primers with a Cbeta reverse primer, each for roughly 11 cycles. Sample barcodes and Illumina adapters were attached in a final 25-cycle PCR using Deep VentR polymerase. Before sequencing, amplicons of 200-500 bp were gel-purified using a QIAquick gel extraction kit. An Illumina HiSeq 2500 was used to sequence the TCRbeta amplicons with 250-bp paired-end reads. Under the source paper's analysis protocol: To recover full CDR3 sequences, reads were quality-trimmed using Trimmomatic v0.33 and paired reads were then merged using FLASH v1.2.11. V, D and J germline segments were assigned to the rearranged TCRbeta sequences using MiGEC v1.2.1b. VDJtools v1.0.0 computed clonotype statistics and Shannon-Wiener diversity indices. Except for diversity analysis, only the 250 most abundant clonotypes of each sample were used in subsequent analyses to reduce sampling bias. TCRdb reanalyzed the raw reads on its own, using fastp at Q25 for trimming and MiXCR for clone calling, and kept in-frame beta chains. Rows are combined by CDR3 protein, so each entry shows the most common genes and DNA. None of the V and J calls come from the authors' own analysis; TCRdb made them. This sample lists roughly 78,000 distinct CDR3 sequences; around 75% were detected once. Roughly 15% of the sample is held by the ten biggest clonotypes.

This sequence uses TRBV12-5 and TRBJ2-3, and TRBD2 matches 7 of the central bases. Sequenced sample: liver tumor tissue from sampling region 4. In light of the paper, this sample's cell subset or site label describes: tumor region T4, right-lateral pole. The clonotype originates from a woman between 55 and 75 years old with primary liver carcinoma and hepatitis B virus infection. The DNA is TGTGCTAGTGGTTATACCGGGACCCGGGGGGATACGCTGTATTTT. Its translation is CASGYTGTRGDTLYF.